Below, 16 T cell receptor beta chains from the same sample are listed, as sequenced in a study of T cell repertoires in cytomegalovirus infection. Each CDR3 protein gets one entry after TCRdb re-called the reads with MiXCR. The repertoire includes some 700,000 distinct CDR3 sequences, roughly 35% of them detected once, and 2.8% sits in the top ten. Source material: PBMCs. These receptors all come from a human donor in good health (CMV status not recorded). Some clones in this sample may be carry-over from other donors' samples.

About this clonotype itself: A single base separates this from a much larger clone, so it may be a read error. The CDR3 does not end in the conserved phenylalanine or tryptophan, so this is likely a read error. This chain links TRBV7-8 with TRBJ1-4; 10 bases align to TRBD1. V shed 1 base and J 7 bases; nucleotides not matched to a gene: 3. The CDR3 sequence is 15 residues long. Germline assignment: CDR1 SGHVS and CDR2 FQNEAQ. CDR3 nucleotide sequence: TGTGCCAGCAGCTTAGTCGGGACAGGGGTTGAAAAACTGTTTTTG. Translated: CASSLVGTGVEKLFL.

This clonotype was seen a handful of times. This chain joins TRBV29-1 and TRBJ2-7; 7 positions agree with TRBD2. CDR1 is SQVTM and CDR2 is ANQGSEA in the germline V gene. The length of the CDR3 is 12 residues. The trim removed 4 bases at V and 4 bases at J, leaving 4 bases unmatched. DNA for the CDR3: TGCAGCGTTGGACTAGCTGGGTACGAGCAGTACTTC. This encodes CSVGLAGYEQYF.

V is TRBV29-1 and J is TRBJ2-7, with 8 positions matching TRBD1. This CDR3 is built from 14 residues. Trimming at V came to 3 bases and at J to 3 bases, leaving 7 bases not matched to a gene. Germline V CDR1 and CDR2: SQVTM, ANQGSEA. The DNA for the CDR3 is TGCAGCGTTGAGGCGACAGGGGCGGGCTACGAGCAGTACTTC. Its translation is CSVEATGAGYEQYF.

V and J are TRBV10-3 and TRBJ2-3, with D perhaps matching TRBD1 (5 bases). V shed 3 bases and J shed 0 bases, with 19 bases lying between them. Looked up from germline, CDR1 is ENHRY and CDR2 is SYGVKD. The CDR3 totals 18 residues. The CDR3: CAISEGRALGASTDTQYF. CDR3 DNA sequence: TGTGCCATCAGTGAAGGCAGGGCCTTAGGAGCTAGCACAGATACGCAGTATTTT.

The chain recombines TRBV6-1 with TRBJ1-1; TRBD1 matches 7 bases. Per the germline V gene, CDR1 is MNHNS and CDR2 is SASEGT. The CDR3 runs to 14 residues. V trimming: 6 bases; J trimming: 4 bases; junction bases outside the gene matches: 8. CDR3 sequence (DNA): TGTGCCAGCAGCCCCCGACAGGGATTCACTGAAGCTTTCTTT. This sequence encodes CASSPRQGFTEAFF.

The chain carries TRBV2 and TRBJ2-6, with TRBD1 as a possible D gene (6 bases). Looked up from germline, CDR1 is SNHLY and CDR2 is FYNNEI. CDR3 length equals 15 residues. V shed 6 bases and J shed 0 bases, with 9 bases lying between them. The CDR3 protein is CASSDRSSGANVLTF. In nucleotides, the CDR3 is TGTGCCAGCAGCGACAGGAGCTCTGGGGCCAACGTCCTGACTTTC. Supplemented by reference TRBV2 and TRBJ2-6, the full variable domain reads EPEVTQTPSHQVTQMGQEVILRCVPISNHLYFYWYRQILGQKVEFLVSFYNNEISEKSEIFDDQFSVERPDGSNFTLKIRSTKLEDSAMYFCASSDRSSGANVLTFGAGSRLTVL.

This rearrangement joins TRBV6-5 to TRBJ2-1; 11 nucleotides line up with TRBD2. CDR3 length: 16 residues. CDR1 is MNHEY and CDR2 is SVGAGI in the germline V gene. V dropped 7 bases and J dropped 8; count of bases not matched to a gene: 13. The CDR3 loop is CASTRYSSGGFDEQFF. The CDR3 nucleotides are TGTGCCAGCACGAGATATTCTAGCGGGGGGTTTGATGAGCAGTTCTTC.

This chain links TRBV4-1 with TRBJ1-4; tentative D call: TRBD1 (6 bases). With 2 bases removed from V and 0 bases from J, the gap between germline ends came to 13 bases. The CDR3 extends over 17 amino acids. Per germline, CDR1 MGHRA and CDR2 YSYEKL. CDR3 DNA: TGCGCCAGCAGCCAATTGGGACAACTCACAACTAATGAAAAACTGTTTTTT. Translated, it gives CASSQLGQLTTNEKLFF.

V gene TRBV27 combines with J gene TRBJ2-6, with D uncertain. CDR3 length: 14 residues. V lost 3 bases and J 3 bases, leaving 6 bases between the germline ends. Germline CDR1 and CDR2: MNHEY and SMNVEV (reference sequence). Here the CDR3 reads CASSLSRGANVLTF. The CDR3 DNA is TGTGCCAGCAGTTTGAGTCGTGGGGCCAACGTCCTGACTTTC.

This clonotype was found a few times. The rearrangement uses TRBV20-1 and TRBJ2-1; 12 nucleotides line up with TRBD2. Germline CDR1 is DFQATT and CDR2 is SNEGSKA (reference sequence). V was pared by 0 bases and J by 7 bases, with 7 bases of the junction left unmatched. This CDR3 is built from 16 residues. As DNA, the CDR3 is TGCAGTGCTAGAGACGCCAGGACTAGCGGGAAAAATGAGCAGTTCTTC. Amino acid sequence: CSARDARTSGKNEQFF.

This clonotype was observed a few times. The chain's CDR3 is CASSSTESTGELFF. The CDR3 DNA is TGTGCCAGCAGTTCTACAGAATCCACCGGGGAGCTGTTTTTT. The chain has TRBV6-6 and TRBJ2-2; D is undetermined. This CDR3 is 14 amino acids long. The V end lost 4 bases, the J end lost 4 bases, and 10 bases lay between the germline ends. Germline assignment: CDR1 MNHNY and CDR2 SVGAGI (reference sequence).

The genes are TRBV5-4 and TRBJ2-6; D unclear. The CDR3 consists of 15 residues. Germline lookup yields CDR1 SGHNT and CDR2 YYREEE (reference sequence). V lost 1 base and J lost 0, with 5 bases in between. The CDR3 sequence: CASSLKASGANVLTF. CDR3 coding DNA: TGTGCCAGCAGCTTGAAGGCCTCTGGGGCCAACGTCCTGACTTTC.

The V call is TRBV6-2 or TRBV6-3, the J call TRBJ1-1; D is unresolved. CDR3 length: 13 residues. V was pared by 8 bases and J by 1 base, with 11 bases between. Germline CDR1 MNHEY, CDR2 SVGEGT. DNA for the CDR3: TGTGCCAGCCGGACGTTAGAGAACACTGAAGCTTTCTTT. Translating it yields CASRTLENTEAFF.

This clonotype was observed a few times. The CDR3 is CASSPRWGDRGTVSYEQYF. The CDR3 DNA is TGTGCCAGCAGTCCCCGTTGGGGCGACAGGGGTACTGTGTCCTACGAGCAGTACTTC. The V and J genes are TRBV27 and TRBJ2-7; 8 bases align to TRBD1. The V segment lost 5 bases and the J segment 1 base; nucleotides outside the gene matches: 19. Germline V gene sequence: CDR1 MNHEY, CDR2 SMNVEV (reference sequence). The CDR3 extends over 19 amino acids.

This clonotype turned up a few times. The chain uses TRBV12-3 or TRBV12-4 and TRBJ2-2, with D perhaps matching TRBD2 (6 bases). The V end lost 3 bases, the J end lost 4 bases, and 18 bases lay between the germline ends. The CDR3 spans 17 residues. DNA for the CDR3: TGTGCCAGCAGTTTTGCTAGAGTCGGGGGAGGCACCGGGGAGCTGTTTTTT. The encoded protein is CASSFARVGGGTGELFF.

V and J are TRBV29-1 and TRBJ2-1; 7 bases line up with TRBD2. Germline assignment: CDR1 SQVTM and CDR2 ANQGSEA. With 4 bases clipped from V and 4 bases from J, the junction kept 7 bases outside the gene matches. The CDR3 covers 14 residues. Here the CDR3 reads CSVVAGGQYNEQFF. As DNA, the CDR3 is TGCAGCGTTGTAGCGGGCGGCCAATACAATGAGCAGTTCTTC.